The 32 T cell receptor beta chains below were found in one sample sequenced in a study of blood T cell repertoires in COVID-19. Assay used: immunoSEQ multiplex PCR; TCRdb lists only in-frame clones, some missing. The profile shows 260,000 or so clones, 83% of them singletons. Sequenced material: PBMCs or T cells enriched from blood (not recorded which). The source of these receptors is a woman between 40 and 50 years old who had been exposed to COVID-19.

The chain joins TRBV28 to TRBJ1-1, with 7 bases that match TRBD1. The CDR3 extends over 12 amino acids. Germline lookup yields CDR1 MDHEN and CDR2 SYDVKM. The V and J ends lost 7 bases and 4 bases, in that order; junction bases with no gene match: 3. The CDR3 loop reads CASKTGATEAFF. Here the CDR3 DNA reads TGTGCCAGCAAAACAGGGGCCACTGAAGCTTTCTTT.

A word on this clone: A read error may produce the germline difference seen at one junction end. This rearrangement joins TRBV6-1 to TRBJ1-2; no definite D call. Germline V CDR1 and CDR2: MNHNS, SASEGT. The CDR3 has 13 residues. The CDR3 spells CASSEARNYGYTF. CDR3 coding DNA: TGTGCCAGCAGCGAAGCCAGAAACTATGGCTACACCTTC.

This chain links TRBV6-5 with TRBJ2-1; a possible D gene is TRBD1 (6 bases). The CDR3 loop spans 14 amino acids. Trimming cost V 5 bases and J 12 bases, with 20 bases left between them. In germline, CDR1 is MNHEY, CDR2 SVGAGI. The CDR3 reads CASSRYRVGVMQFF. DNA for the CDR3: TGTGCCAGCAGTAGGTACAGGGTTGGCGTTATGCAGTTCTTC.

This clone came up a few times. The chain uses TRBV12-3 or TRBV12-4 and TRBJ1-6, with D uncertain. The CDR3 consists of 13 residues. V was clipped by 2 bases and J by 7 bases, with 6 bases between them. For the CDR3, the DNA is TGTGCCAGCAGTTTATCGGAGAATTCACCCCTCCACTTT. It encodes CASSLSENSPLHF.

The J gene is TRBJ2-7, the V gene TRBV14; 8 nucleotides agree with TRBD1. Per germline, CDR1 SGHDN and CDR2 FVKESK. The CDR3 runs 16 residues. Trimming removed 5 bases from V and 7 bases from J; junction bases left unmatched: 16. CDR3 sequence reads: CASSTIATDRGGEQYF. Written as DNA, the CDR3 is TGTGCCAGCAGCACAATCGCGACAGACAGGGGCGGAGAGCAGTACTTC.

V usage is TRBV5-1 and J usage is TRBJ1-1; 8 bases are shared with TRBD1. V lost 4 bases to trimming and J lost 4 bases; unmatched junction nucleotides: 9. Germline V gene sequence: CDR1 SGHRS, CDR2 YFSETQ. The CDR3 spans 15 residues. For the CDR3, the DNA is TGCGCCAGCAGCGAGGGACAGGCGGGTAGCACTGAAGCTTTCTTT. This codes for CASSEGQAGSTEAFF.

CDR3 protein: CASSLQGRGEAFF. For the CDR3, the DNA is TGTGCCAGCAGTTTACAAGGCAGGGGTGAAGCTTTCTTT. This chain connects TRBV28 to TRBJ1-1; tentative D call: TRBD1 (6 bases). CDR1 is MDHEN and CDR2 is SYDVKM in the germline V gene. Trimming took off 2 bases at V and 7 bases at J, with 11 bases between the two ends. This CDR3 is built from 13 residues.

The CDR3 nucleotides read TGTGCCAGCAGCTTGGGTCTCGGGAGGGAGACCCAGTACTTC. As protein: CASSLGLGRETQYF. The J gene is TRBJ2-5, the V gene TRBV5-6; 7 bases map to TRBD2. Germline V gene sequence: CDR1 SGHDT, CDR2 YYEEEE. J lost 5 bases, V lost 0 bases, and 4 bases had no gene match. The CDR3 sequence is 14 residues long.

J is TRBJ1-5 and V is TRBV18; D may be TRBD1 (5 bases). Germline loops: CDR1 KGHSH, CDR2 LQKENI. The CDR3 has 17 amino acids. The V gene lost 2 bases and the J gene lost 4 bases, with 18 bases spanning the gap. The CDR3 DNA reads TGTGCCAGCTCACCAGGAGGGGCCGCTGGCGGTAATCAGCCCCAGCATTTT. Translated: CASSPGGAAGGNQPQHF.

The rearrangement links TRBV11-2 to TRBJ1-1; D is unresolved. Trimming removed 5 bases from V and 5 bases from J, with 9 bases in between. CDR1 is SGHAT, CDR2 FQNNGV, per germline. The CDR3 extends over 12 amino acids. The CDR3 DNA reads TGTGCCAGCAGCGGCTCCGGGACTGAAGCTTTCTTT. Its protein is CASSGSGTEAFF.

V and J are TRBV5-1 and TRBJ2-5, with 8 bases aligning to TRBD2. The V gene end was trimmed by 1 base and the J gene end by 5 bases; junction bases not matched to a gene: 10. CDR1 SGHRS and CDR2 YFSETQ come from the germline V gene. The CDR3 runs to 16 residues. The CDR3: CASSLRGGGTVETQYF. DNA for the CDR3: TGCGCCAGCAGCTTGCGTGGCGGGGGGACCGTGGAGACCCAGTACTTC.

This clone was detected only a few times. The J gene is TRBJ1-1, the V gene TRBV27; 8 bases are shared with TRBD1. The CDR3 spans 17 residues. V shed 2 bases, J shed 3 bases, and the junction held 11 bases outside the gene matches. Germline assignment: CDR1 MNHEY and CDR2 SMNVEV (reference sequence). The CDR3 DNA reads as TGTGCCAGCAGTTTAGGGGTTGGGCAGGGGGCATACACTGAAGCTTTCTTT. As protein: CASSLGVGQGAYTEAFF.

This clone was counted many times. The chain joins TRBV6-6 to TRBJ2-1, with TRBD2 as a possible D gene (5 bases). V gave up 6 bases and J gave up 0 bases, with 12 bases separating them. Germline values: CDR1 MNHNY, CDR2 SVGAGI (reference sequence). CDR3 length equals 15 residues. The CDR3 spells CASRVDGDSYNEQFF. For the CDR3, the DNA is TGTGCCAGCAGAGTGGACGGGGACTCCTACAATGAGCAGTTCTTC.

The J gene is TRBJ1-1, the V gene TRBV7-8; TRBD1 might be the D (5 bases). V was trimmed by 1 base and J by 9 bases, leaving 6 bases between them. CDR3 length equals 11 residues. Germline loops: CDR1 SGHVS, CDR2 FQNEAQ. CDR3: CASSLEGKAFF. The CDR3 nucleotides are TGTGCCAGCAGCTTAGAGGGGAAAGCTTTCTTT.

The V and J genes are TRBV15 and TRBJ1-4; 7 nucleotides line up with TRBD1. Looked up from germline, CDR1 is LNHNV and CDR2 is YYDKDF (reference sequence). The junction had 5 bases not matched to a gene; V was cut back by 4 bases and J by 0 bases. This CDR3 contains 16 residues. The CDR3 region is CATSKGQTTTNEKLFF. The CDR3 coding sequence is TGTGCCACCAGCAAGGGACAGACTACAACTAATGAAAAACTGTTTTTT.

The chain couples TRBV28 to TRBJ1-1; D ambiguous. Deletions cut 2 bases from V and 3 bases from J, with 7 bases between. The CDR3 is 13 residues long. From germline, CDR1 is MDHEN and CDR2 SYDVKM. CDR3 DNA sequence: TGTGCCAGCAGTTTAGTCGGGTACACTGAAGCTTTCTTT. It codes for CASSLVGYTEAFF.

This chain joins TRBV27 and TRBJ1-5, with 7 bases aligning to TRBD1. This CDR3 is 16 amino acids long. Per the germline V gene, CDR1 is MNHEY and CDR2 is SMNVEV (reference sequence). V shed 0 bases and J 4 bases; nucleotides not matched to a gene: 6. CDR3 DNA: TGTGCCAGCAGTTTATCGGGACAGACTCTGAATCAGCCCCAGCATTTT. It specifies CASSLSGQTLNQPQHF.

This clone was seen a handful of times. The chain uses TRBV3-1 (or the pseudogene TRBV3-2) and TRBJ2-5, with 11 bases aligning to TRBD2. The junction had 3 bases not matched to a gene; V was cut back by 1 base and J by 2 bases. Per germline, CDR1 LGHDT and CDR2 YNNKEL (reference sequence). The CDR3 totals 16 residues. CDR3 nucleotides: TGTGCCAGCAGCCAAGCGGGGACTAGCGGACAAGAGACCCAGTACTTC. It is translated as CASSQAGTSGQETQYF.

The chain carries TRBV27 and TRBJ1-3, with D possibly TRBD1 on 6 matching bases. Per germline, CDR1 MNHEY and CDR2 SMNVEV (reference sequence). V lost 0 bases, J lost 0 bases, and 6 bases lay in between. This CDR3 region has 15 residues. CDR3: CASSLSGASGNTIYF. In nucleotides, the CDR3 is TGTGCCAGCAGTTTATCGGGGGCCTCTGGAAACACCATATATTTT.

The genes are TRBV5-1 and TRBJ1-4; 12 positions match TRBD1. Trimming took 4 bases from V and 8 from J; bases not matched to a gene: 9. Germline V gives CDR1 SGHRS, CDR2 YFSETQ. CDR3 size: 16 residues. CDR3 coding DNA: TGCGCCAGCAGCCGCGGGACAGGGGGCTCAGGGGAAAAACTGTTTTTT. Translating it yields CASSRGTGGSGEKLFF.

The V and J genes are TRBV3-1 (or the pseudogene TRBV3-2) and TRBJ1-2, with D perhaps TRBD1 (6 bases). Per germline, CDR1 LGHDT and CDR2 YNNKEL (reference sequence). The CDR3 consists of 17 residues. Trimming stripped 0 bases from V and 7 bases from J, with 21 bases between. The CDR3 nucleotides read TGTGCCAGCAGCCAAGACACCCCCAGGGGAAGTAGGGGTGGCTACACCTTC. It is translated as CASSQDTPRGSRGGYTF.

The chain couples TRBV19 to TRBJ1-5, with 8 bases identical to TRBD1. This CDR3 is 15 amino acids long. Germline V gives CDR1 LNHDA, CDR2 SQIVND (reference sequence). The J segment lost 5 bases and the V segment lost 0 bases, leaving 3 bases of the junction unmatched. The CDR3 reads CASSIDRGLDQPQHF. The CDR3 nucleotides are TGTGCCAGTAGTATAGACAGGGGGCTAGATCAGCCCCAGCATTTT.

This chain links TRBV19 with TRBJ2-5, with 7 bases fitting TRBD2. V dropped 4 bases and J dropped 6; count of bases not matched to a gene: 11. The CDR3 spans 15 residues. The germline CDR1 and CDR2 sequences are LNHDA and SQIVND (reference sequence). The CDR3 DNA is TGTGCCAGTAGTACGCCGCGAGCGGGGATCCAGACCCAGTACTTC. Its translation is CASSTPRAGIQTQYF.

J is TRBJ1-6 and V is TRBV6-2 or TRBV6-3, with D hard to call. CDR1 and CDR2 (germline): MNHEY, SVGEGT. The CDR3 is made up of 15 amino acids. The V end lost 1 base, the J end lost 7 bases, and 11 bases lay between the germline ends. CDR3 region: CASSYFGVWNSPLHF. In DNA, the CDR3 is TGTGCCAGCAGTTACTTCGGGGTTTGGAATTCACCCCTCCACTTT.

The CDR3 DNA reads as TGTGCCAGCAGCGTAGCTAGCGGGGGGAGCTCCTACGAGCAGTACTTC. Amino acid sequence: CASSVASGGSSYEQYF. The chain joins TRBV9 to TRBJ2-7, with TRBD2 identical over 11 bases. Germline CDR1 is SGDLS and CDR2 is YYNGEE. The CDR3 totals 16 residues. The J segment lost 0 bases and the V segment lost 0 bases, leaving 2 bases of the junction unmatched.

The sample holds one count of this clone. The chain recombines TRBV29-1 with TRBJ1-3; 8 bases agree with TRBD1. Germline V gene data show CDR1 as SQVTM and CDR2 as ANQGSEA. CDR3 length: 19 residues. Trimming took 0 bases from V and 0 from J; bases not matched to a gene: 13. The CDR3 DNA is TGCAGCGTTGAAGATCGATACGGGACAGGCCATGCCTCTGGAAACACCATATATTTT. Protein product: CSVEDRYGTGHASGNTIYF.

CDR3 DNA sequence: TGTGCCAGCAGTTTAAGCTACTTTGTAAATGAAGCTTTCTTT. Translated: CASSLSYFVNEAFF. The rearrangement uses TRBV28 and TRBJ1-1; unclear D gene. The germline V gene encodes CDR1 MDHEN and CDR2 SYDVKM. The CDR3 is 14 residues long. V lost 2 bases, J lost 7 bases, and 14 bases lay in between.

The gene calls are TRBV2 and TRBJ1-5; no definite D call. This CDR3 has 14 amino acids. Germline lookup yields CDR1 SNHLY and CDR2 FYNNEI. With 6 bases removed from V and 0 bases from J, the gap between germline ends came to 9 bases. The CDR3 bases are TGTGCCAGCAGGGAACACAATAGCAATCAGCCCCAGCATTTT. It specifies CASREHNSNQPQHF.

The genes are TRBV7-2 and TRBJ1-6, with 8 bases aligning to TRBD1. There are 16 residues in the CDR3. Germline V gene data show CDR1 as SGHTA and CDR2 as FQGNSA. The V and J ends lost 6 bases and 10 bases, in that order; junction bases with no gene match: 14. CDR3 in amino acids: CASRVGTGDLTSPLHF. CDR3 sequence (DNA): TGTGCCAGCAGGGTAGGGACAGGAGACTTGACCTCACCCCTCCACTTT.

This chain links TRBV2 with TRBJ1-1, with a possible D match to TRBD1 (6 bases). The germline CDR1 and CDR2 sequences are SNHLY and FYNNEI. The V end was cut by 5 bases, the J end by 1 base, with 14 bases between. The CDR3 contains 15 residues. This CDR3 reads CASSHGGARNTEAFF. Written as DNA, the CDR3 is TGTGCCAGCAGTCACGGGGGGGCAAGGAACACTGAAGCTTTCTTT.

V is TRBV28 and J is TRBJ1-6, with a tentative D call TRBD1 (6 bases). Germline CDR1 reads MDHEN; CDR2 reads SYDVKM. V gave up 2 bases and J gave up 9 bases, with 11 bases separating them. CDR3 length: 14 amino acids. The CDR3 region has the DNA TGTGCCAGCAGTTTAGGGGGCGCGGGTTCACCCCTCCACTTT. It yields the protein CASSLGGAGSPLHF.

The CDR3 nucleotides are TGTGCCAGCAGCACCCCCTGGGGACAGGGGGCGAGCACCGGGGAGCTGTTTTTT. Its translation is CASSTPWGQGASTGELFF. The V and J genes are TRBV7-2 and TRBJ2-2; 12 nucleotides line up with TRBD1. Looked up from germline, CDR1 is SGHTA and CDR2 is FQGNSA. The CDR3 runs to 18 residues. After removal of 5 bases from V and 4 bases from J, the junction contained 11 bases not matched to a gene.